Detailed here is one T cell receptor (beta chain). The record originates from a study of blood T cell repertoires in COVID-19. Whole-study context: Specimens from acute and convalescent COVID-19 originated in the United States, Italy and Spain.

Germline V lookup: CDR1 SNHLY, CDR2 FYNNEI. The V end was cut by 6 bases, the J end by 6 bases, with 17 bases between. The CDR3 runs 14 residues. Using immunoSEQ multiplex PCR, the repertoire was profiled, and TCRdb retains in-frame clones only, with some absent. The sample consists of 350,000 to 400,000 clones, roughly nine tenths of them appearing once. Sequenced input: peripheral blood. The gene calls are TRBV2 and TRBJ1-2, with D perhaps TRBD1 (5 bases). The sequence came from a woman in her 30s with COVID-19, enrolled during active disease. CDR3 bases: TGTGCCAGCAGCCCAAGCGGGACGGCTGATGGCTACACCTTC. It codes for CASSPSGTADGYTF.